These T cell receptor beta chains were read from a single sample in a study of T cells after yellow fever vaccination. TCRdb re-analysed the 5' RACE reads in MiXCR, keeping a single row per CDR3 protein. This sample has some 320,000 distinct CDR3 sequences, with 8.7% found just once. Sequencing used PBMCs, obtained on the day of the first yellow fever vaccination. The source of these receptors is a man aged 18 to 29 who received the YFV17D yellow fever vaccine. Both conserved end residues are part of each CDR3.

j_call,v_call,cdr3_aa
TRBJ1-1,TRBV3-1,CASSQRTQNTEAFF
TRBJ2-3,TRBV4-2,CASSPSPDTQYF
TRBJ1-5,TRBV19,CASSRDRGRAGNQPQHF
TRBJ2-2,TRBV7-6,CASSLSSTGQGNTGELFF
TRBJ1-2,TRBV20-1,CRAAGGAVENYGYTF
TRBJ1-1,TRBV30,CAWAGTAWGEAFF
TRBJ1-5,TRBV3-1,CASSPSNSNQPQHF
TRBJ1-4,TRBV12-3/TRBV12-4,CASSLSPGLNEKLFF
TRBJ2-1,TRBV12-3/TRBV12-4,CASSVSLSSYNEQFF
TRBJ1-5,TRBV7-8,CASSPRTGGFQPQHF
TRBJ1-1,TRBV6-2/TRBV6-3,CASSYPAGDMNTEAFF
TRBJ2-7,TRBV25-1,CASSESAGAYEQYF
TRBJ2-5,TRBV20-1,CSARTLAGQETQYF
TRBJ1-2,TRBV6-2/TRBV6-3,CASKEDGNYGYTF
TRBJ2-5,TRBV4-3,CASSQGWAGPQETQYF
TRBJ2-1,TRBV29-1,CSVGGGLGEQFF
TRBJ1-2,TRBV12-3/TRBV12-4,CASSTGQAVYGYTF
TRBJ1-6,TRBV12-3/TRBV12-4,CASSSQPTGYNSPLHF
TRBJ1-4,TRBV9,CASSAQGEKLFF
TRBJ1-1,TRBV19,CASSINPGGDTEAFF
TRBJ1-4,TRBV7-2,CASSLSNSGEKLFF
TRBJ2-7,TRBV25-1,CASSRGTYEQYF
TRBJ2-5,TRBV6-1,CASSQTGWLETQYF
TRBJ2-3,TRBV14,CASSPGLAASTDTQYF
TRBJ2-3,TRBV24-1,CATGPPGDTQYF
TRBJ1-1,TRBV2,CASSDLEGYTEAFF
TRBJ1-6,TRBV5-6,CASSLARGRIGNSPLHF
TRBJ1-1,TRBV12-3/TRBV12-4,CASPPAEAFF
TRBJ2-4,TRBV11-1,CASSPPVWTSLIAKNIQYF
TRBJ2-3,TRBV5-6,CASQWGTASSTDTQYF
TRBJ2-5,TRBV20-1,CSAAWGLAGATTRETQYF
TRBJ2-1,TRBV18,CASSPDNEQFF
TRBJ2-3,TRBV5-4,CASEPGSGSDTQYF
TRBJ2-5,TRBV7-2,CASSLDSNPLETQYF
TRBJ1-1,TRBV3-1,CASSPGTGGNTEAFF
TRBJ2-4,TRBV20-1,CSARVGSPFPSNIQYF